This T cell receptor (beta chain) appears in the sequencing data of a study of cytomegalovirus exposure and HLA in healthy donors. In the study overall: As released early, the data held 70 million to 95 million unique TCRs from HLA-typed donors.

Looked up from germline, CDR1 is SEHNR and CDR2 is FQNEAQ (reference sequence). The CDR3 sequence is 13 residues long. Trimming removed 5 bases from V and 10 bases from J, with 17 bases in between. The PCR was carried out with 60 Vbeta primers and 13 Jbeta primers. Data came from immunoSEQ multiplex PCR; TCRdb stores just in-frame clones and leaves some out. The sample carries 90,000 to 150,000 clones, over 70% recorded once. Study results and caveats: Data from an earlier analysis indicated that most TCR beta V segments were productive either about 87% or about 30% of the time. In a later analysis, productive TCRs from donors in an Asian-associated ancestry cluster reportedly carried fewer N-insertions than the cohort mean.

A word on this clone: Its matching antigen is unknown.

The sample comprised PBMCs. The V call is TRBV7-9, the J call TRBJ1-1; no clear D gene. The source is a woman aged 18-35 years in good health and CMV-seronegative. CDR3: CASSPGLNSRAFF. For the CDR3, the DNA is TGTGCCAGCAGCCCCGGACTCAACTCGAGAGCTTTCTTT.